This T cell receptor (beta chain) was sequenced in a study of vaccination and CD4 T cells after COVID-19. Scientists ran DNA taken from cultured CD4+ T cells through the Oncomine TCR Beta short-read assay for sequencing. One entry per CDR3 protein results from TCRdb running MiXCR on the PCR reads. The table records 13,000 to 15,000 distinct CDR3 sequences, approximately 61% of them present only once. The treatment was: approximately 9-day PBMC culture with coronavirus spike peptide pools or control peptides (ViraFEST assay). Notes on this clonotype: Its antigen is unknown.

Sample: CD4+ T cells from blood, cultured in vitro. This TCR was recovered from a human donor who had recovered from COVID-19.

DNA for the CDR3: TGCAGTGCTAGCGGGGTTGGGGGTAATTCACCCCTCCACTTT. Protein product: CSASGVGGNSPLHF. The chain recombines TRBV20-1 with TRBJ1-6; D is possibly TRBD1 (5 bases). Trimming pared 3 bases from V and 6 bases from J, leaving 12 bases between. CDR1 is DFQATT and CDR2 is SNEGSKA in the germline V gene (reference sequence). The CDR3 runs to 14 residues.